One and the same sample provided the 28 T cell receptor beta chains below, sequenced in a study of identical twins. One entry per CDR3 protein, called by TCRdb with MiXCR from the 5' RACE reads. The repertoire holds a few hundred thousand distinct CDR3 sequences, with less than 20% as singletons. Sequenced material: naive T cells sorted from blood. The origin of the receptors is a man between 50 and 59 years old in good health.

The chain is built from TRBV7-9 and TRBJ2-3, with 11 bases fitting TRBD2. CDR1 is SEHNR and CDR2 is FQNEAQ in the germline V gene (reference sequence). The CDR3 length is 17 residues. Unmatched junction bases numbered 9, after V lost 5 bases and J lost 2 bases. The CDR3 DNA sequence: TGTGCCAGCAGCCTACCGGGACTAGCGGAACACACAGATACGCAGTATTTT. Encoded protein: CASSLPGLAEHTDTQYF.

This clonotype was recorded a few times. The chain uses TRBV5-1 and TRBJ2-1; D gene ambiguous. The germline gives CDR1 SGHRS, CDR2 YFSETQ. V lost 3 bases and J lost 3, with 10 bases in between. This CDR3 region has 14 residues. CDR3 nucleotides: TGCGCCAGCAGCTCAGGACCTGACTACAATGAGCAGTTCTTC. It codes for CASSSGPDYNEQFF.

The CDR3 spells CSAKGQGNQPQHF. In nucleotides, the CDR3 is TGCAGTGCCAAAGGACAGGGCAATCAGCCCCAGCATTTT. J is TRBJ1-5 and V is TRBV20-1; 7 nucleotides line up with TRBD1. Germline V gene sequence: CDR1 DFQATT, CDR2 SNEGSKA (reference sequence). V shed 6 bases and J 2 bases; nucleotides not matched to a gene: 4. The CDR3 is made up of 13 amino acids.

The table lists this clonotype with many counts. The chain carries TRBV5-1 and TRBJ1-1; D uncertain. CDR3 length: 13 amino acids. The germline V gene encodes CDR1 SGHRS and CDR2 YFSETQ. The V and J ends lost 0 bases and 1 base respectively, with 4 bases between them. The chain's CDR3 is CASSLAANTEAFF. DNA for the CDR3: TGCGCCAGCAGCTTGGCAGCGAACACTGAAGCTTTCTTT.

CDR3 in DNA: TGTGCCAGCAGCTTACCGACCTACAGGAACACCGGGGAGCTGTTTTTT. Translated: CASSLPTYRNTGELFF. The V gene is TRBV7-9, the J gene TRBJ2-2; D uncertain. Deletions cut 2 bases from V and 1 base from J, with 11 bases between. Germline loops: CDR1 SEHNR, CDR2 FQNEAQ (reference sequence). This CDR3 is 16 amino acids long.

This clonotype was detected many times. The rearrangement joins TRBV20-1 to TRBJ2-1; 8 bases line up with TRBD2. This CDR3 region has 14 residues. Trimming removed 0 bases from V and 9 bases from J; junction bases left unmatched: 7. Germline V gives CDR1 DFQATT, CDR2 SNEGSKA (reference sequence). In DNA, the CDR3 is TGCAGTGCTAGAGATCCGGGAGGGCCGGGTGAGCAGTTCTTC. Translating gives CSARDPGGPGEQFF.

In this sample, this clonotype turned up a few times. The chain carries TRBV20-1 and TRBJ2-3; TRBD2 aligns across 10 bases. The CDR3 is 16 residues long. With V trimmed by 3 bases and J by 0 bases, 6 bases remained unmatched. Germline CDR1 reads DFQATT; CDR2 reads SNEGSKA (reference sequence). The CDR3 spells CSASPPSGGSTDTQYF. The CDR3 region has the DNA TGCAGTGCTAGCCCTCCTAGCGGGGGTAGCACAGATACGCAGTATTTT.

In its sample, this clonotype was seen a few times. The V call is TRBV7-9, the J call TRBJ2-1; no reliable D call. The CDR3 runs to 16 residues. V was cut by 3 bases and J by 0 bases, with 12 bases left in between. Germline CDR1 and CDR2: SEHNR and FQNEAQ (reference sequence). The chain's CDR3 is CASSLKRRSSYNEQFF. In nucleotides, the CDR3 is TGTGCCAGCAGCTTGAAAAGAAGGTCCTCCTACAATGAGCAGTTCTTC.

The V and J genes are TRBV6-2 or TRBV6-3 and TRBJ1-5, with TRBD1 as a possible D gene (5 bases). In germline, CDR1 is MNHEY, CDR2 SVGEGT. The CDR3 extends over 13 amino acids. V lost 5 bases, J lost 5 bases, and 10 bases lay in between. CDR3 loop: CASSQGRYQPQHF. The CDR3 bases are TGTGCCAGCAGTCAGGGACGGTATCAGCCCCAGCATTTT.

The CDR3: CASSPGGSTDTQYF. In DNA form, the CDR3 reads TGTGCCAGCAGCCCCGGGGGAAGCACAGATACGCAGTATTTT. The J gene is TRBJ2-3, the V gene TRBV6-2 or TRBV6-3; the D gene is possibly TRBD2 (6 bases). There are 14 residues in the CDR3. Germline assignment: CDR1 MNHEY and CDR2 SVGEGT. The ends were cut back, 6 bases at V and 0 bases at J, with 10 bases in the middle.

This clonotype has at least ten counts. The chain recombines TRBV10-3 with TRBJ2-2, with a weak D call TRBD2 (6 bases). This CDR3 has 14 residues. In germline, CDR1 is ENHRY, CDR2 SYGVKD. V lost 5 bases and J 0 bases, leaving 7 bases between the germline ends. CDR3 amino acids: CAISRGTNTGELFF. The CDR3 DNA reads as TGTGCCATCAGTCGGGGGACGAACACCGGGGAGCTGTTTTTT.

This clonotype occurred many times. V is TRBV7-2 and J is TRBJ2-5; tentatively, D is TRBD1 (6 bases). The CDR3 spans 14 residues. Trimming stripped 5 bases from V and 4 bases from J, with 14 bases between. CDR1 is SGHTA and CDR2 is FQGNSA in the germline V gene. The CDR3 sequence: CASSVNVRGETQYF. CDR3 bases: TGTGCCAGCAGCGTCAACGTCAGGGGAGAGACCCAGTACTTC.

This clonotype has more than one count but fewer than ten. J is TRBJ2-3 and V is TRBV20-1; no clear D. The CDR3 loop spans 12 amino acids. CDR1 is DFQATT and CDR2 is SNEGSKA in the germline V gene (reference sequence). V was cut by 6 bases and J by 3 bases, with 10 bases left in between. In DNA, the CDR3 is TGCAGTGCCAGGATTGGGACAGATACGCAGTATTTT. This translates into CSARIGTDTQYF.

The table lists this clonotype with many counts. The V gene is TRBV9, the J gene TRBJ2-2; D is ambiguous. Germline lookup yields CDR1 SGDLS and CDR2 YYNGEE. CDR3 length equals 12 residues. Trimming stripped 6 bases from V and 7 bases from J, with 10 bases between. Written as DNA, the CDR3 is TGTGCCAGCACGGACCCCGGCGGGGAGCTGTTTTTT. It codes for CASTDPGGELFF. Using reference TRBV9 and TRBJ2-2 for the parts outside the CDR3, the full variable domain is DSGVTQTPKHLITATGQRVTLRCSPRSGDLSVYWYQQSLDQGLQFLIQYYNGEERAKGNILERFSAQQFPDLHSELNLSSLELGDSALYFCASTDPGGELFFGEGSRLTVL.

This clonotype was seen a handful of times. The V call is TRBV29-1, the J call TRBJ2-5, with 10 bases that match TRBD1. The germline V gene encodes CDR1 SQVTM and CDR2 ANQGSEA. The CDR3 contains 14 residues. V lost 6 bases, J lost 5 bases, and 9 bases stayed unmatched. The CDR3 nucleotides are TGCAGCGTGGACGAGACAGGGGGCGGTGAGACCCAGTACTTC. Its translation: CSVDETGGGETQYF.

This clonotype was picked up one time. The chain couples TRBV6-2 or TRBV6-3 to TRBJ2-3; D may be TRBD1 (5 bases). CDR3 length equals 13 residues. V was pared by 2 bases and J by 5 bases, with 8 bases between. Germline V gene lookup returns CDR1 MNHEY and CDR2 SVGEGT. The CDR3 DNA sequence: TGTGCCAGCAGTTACCGAGACAGAGATACGCAGTATTTT. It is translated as CASSYRDRDTQYF.

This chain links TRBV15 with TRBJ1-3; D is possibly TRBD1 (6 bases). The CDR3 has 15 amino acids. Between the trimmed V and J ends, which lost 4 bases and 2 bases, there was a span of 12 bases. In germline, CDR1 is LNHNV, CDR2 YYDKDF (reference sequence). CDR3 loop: CATSIGGTPGNTIYF. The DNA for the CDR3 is TGTGCCACCAGCATAGGGGGGACCCCTGGAAACACCATATATTTT.

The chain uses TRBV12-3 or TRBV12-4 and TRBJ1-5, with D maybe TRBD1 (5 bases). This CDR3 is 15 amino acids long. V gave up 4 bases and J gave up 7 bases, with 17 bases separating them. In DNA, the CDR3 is TGTGCCAGCAGTTCGGGATTGGGGCGCGACCAGCCCCAGCATTTT. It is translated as CASSSGLGRDQPQHF.

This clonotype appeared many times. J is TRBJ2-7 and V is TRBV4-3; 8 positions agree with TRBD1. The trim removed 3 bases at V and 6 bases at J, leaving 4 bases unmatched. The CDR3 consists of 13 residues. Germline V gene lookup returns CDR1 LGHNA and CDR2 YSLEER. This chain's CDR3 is CASSHGQGGEQYF. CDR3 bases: TGCGCCAGCAGCCACGGACAGGGAGGCGAGCAGTACTTC.

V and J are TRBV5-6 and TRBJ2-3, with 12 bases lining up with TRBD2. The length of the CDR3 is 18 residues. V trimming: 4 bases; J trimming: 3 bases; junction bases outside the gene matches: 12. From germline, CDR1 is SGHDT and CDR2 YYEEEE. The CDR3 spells CASSVRLAGAGRTDTQYF. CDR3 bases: TGTGCCAGCAGCGTAAGACTAGCGGGGGCCGGGAGGACAGATACGCAGTATTTT.

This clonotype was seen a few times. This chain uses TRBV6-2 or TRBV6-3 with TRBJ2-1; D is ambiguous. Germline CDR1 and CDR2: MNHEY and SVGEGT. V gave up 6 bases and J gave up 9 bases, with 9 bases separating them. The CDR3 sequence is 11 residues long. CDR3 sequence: CASRFPSEQFF. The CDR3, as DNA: TGTGCCAGCAGATTCCCCAGTGAGCAGTTCTTC.

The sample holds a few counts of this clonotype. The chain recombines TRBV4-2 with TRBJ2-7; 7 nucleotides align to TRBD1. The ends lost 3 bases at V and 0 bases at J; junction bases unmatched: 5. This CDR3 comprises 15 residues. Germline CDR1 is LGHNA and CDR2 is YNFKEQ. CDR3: CASSQTGTVSYEQYF. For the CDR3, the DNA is TGTGCCAGCAGCCAGACCGGGACAGTCTCCTACGAGCAGTACTTC.

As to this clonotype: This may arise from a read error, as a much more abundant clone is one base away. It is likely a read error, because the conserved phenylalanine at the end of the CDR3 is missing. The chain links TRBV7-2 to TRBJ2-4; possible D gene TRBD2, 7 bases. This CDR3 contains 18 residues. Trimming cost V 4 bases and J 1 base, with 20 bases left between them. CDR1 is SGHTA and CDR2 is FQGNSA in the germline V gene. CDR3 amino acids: CASSSPHGEGGAKNIQYL. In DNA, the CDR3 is TGTGCCAGCAGCTCACCGCACGGCGAGGGGGGGGCCAAAAACATTCAGTACCTC.

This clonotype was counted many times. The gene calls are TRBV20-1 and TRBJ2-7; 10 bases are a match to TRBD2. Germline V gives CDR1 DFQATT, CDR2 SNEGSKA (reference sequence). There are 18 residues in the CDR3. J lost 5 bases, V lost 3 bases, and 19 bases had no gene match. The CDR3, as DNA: TGCAGTGCTAGTTCCAGGACTAGCGGAATACAACCGTCCCACGAGCAGTACTTC. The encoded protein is CSASSRTSGIQPSHEQYF.

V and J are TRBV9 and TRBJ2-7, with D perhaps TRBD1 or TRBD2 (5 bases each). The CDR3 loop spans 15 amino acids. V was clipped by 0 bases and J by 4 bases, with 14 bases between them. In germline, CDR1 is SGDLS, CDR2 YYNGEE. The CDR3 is CASSVGGEGRYEQYF. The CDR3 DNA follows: TGTGCCAGCAGCGTAGGAGGAGAGGGGCGGTACGAGCAGTACTTC.

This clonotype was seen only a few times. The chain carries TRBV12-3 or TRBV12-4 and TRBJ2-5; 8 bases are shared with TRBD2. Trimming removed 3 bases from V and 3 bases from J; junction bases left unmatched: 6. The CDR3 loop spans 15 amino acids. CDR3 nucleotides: TGTGCCAGCAGTTTGATCCTGGGACTAGAAGAGACCCAGTACTTC. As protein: CASSLILGLEETQYF.

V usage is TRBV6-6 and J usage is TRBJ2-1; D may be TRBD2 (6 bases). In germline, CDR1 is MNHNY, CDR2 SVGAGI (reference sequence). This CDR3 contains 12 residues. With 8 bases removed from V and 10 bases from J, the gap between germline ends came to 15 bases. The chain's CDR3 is CASSDYLKEQFF. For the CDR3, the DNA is TGTGCCAGCTCGGACTATTTGAAAGAGCAGTTCTTC.

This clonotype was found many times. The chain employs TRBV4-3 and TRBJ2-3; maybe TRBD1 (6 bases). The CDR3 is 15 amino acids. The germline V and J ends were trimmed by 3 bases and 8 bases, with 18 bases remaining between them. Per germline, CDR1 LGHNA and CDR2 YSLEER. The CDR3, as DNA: TGCGCCAGCAGCCACACTTCTCGGGACACCAGTACGCAGTATTTT. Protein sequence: CASSHTSRDTSTQYF.